This section outlines one T cell receptor beta chain sequence together with its context. The antigen is not known. Sequencing was performed with immunoSEQ multiplex PCR; in TCRdb, only in-frame clones are kept and a portion is missing. The sample consists of approximately 150,000 clones, 91% of them appearing once. The entry originates in a study of T cell responses to AZD1222 COVID-19 vaccine. Study-level results: Donor demographics were predominantly white British with a female majority; clonal diversity may be underestimated. Two doses of AZD1222 preceded a rise in Spike-specific TCR breadth and depth. At baseline, seropositivity was found in only 5 to 7 AZD1222 recipients.

Second-dose intervals of approximately 4 or approximately 12 weeks were pooled. This CDR3 has 16 amino acids. In germline, CDR1 is SGHTA, CDR2 FQGTGA. V was trimmed by 1 base and J by 2 bases, leaving 13 bases between them. This chain links TRBV7-3 with TRBJ2-3; D unresolved. Sample: peripheral blood, taken 28 days after the second AZD1222 dose. The TCR was taken from an adult who received the AZD1222 COVID-19 vaccine. CDR3 loop: CASSLNLVGPTDTQYF. The CDR3 nucleotides are TGTGCCAGCAGCTTAAATCTAGTTGGGCCCACAGATACGCAGTATTTT.